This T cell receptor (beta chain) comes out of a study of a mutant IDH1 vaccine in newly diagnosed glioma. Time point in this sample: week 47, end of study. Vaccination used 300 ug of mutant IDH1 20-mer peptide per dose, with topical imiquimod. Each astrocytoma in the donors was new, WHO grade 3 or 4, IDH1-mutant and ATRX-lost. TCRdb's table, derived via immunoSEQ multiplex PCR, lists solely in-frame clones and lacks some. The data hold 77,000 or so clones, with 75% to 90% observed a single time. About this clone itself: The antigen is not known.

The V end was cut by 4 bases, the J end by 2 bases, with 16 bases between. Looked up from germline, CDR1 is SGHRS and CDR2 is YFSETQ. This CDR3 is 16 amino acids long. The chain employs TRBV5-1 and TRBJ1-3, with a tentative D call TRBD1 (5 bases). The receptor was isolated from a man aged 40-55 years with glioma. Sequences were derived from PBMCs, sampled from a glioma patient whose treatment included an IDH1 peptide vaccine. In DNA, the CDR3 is TGCGCCAGCAGCCTTGGGCCCGGGGGTCCTGGAAACACCATATATTTT. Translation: CASSLGPGGPGNTIYF.